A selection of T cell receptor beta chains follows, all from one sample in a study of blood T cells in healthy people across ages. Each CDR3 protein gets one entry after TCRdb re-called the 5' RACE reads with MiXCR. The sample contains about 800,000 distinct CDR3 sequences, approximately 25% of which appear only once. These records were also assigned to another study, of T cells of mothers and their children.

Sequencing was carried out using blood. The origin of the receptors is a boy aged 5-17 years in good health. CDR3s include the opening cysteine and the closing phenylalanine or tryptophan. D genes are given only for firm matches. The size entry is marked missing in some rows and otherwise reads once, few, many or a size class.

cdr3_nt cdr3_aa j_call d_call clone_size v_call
TGTGCCTACCGAGCGGGGGTAACAGATACGCAGTATTTT CAYRAGVTDTQYF TRBJ2-3 TRBD2 NA TRBV2
TGTGCCAGCAGCTTACTAGCGGCCCAAGAGACCCAGTACTTC CASSLLAAQETQYF TRBJ2-5 TRBD2 few TRBV7-2
TGTGCCATACTAGCGGGCCTTCTGTCCTACGAGCAGTACTTC CAILAGLLSYEQYF TRBJ2-7 TRBD2 once TRBV2
TGTGCCACTGGGACAGGGTATAGCAATCAGCCCCAGCATTTT CATGTGYSNQPQHF TRBJ1-5 TRBD1 NA TRBV12-3/TRBV12-4
TGTGCCAGCAGCCAAGTAGGACGGGACGAGCAGTACTTC CASSQVGRDEQYF TRBJ2-7 NA NA TRBV3-1
TGTGCCAGCAGCCCCTTCCACGGGACCCAAAAGAACACCGGGGAGCTGTTTTTT CASSPFHGTQKNTGELFF TRBJ2-2 NA few TRBV7-2
TGTGCCACCAGCAGAGATTCCAGAACTAGCGGCCACTACGAGCAGTACTTC CATSRDSRTSGHYEQYF TRBJ2-7 TRBD2 NA TRBV15
TGTGCCAGCACCCAAAGAGGAGGGTACTACGAGCAGTACTTC CASTQRGGYYEQYF TRBJ2-7 NA NA TRBV6-5
TGTGCCAGCAGTTTAGGGCTTGGCAGGGGGAACGAGCAGTACTTC CASSLGLGRGNEQYF TRBJ2-7 TRBD1 NA TRBV28
TGTGCCACCAGTGACCCGGTCCTAGGCACAGATACGCAGTATTTT CATSDPVLGTDTQYF TRBJ2-3 NA few TRBV24-1